This TCR beta chain was retrieved from a study of cytomegalovirus exposure and HLA in healthy donors. Concerning this clone itself: Its antigen is undetermined.

Study observations and caveats: A later analysis, which compared TCR beta chains of equal frequency, found the HLA-associated ones more clonally expanded.

Use of 60 Vbeta and 13 Jbeta primers characterized the PCR. Assay: immunoSEQ multiplex PCR; the TCRdb copy retains only in-frame clones and omits some. The sample yields 60,000 to 80,000 clones, of which the top ten take up 4% to 5.5%. The CDR3 runs to 13 residues. Germline loops: CDR1 SGHNT, CDR2 YYREEE (reference sequence). The V and J ends lost 4 bases and 5 bases respectively, with 12 bases between them. Sequencing used PBMCs. V and J are TRBV5-4 and TRBJ2-5; D ambiguous. This clonotype originated in a man in his forties or fifties in good health and CMV-seronegative. This chain's CDR3 is CASSPDSWETQYF. The CDR3 coding sequence is TGTGCCAGCAGCCCGGATAGCTGGGAGACCCAGTACTTC. Complete variable domain (other parts from reference TRBV5-4 and TRBJ2-5): ETGVTQSPTHLIKTRGQQVTLRCSSQSGHNTVSWYQQALGQGPQFIFQYYREEENGRGNFPPRFSGLQFPNYSSELNVNALELDDSALYLCASSPDSWETQYFGPGTRLLVL.